The 10 T cell receptor beta chains in this list originate from one sample, sequenced in a study of T cell changes during pregnancy in multiple sclerosis. Data came from immunoSEQ multiplex PCR; TCRdb stores just in-frame clones and leaves some out. The sample lists fewer than 110,000 clones; 80% to 95% were seen once. Sequencing used peripheral blood, obtained in the third trimester of pregnancy. The receptors come from a female donor in good health, enrolled as a control in a pregnancy study.

The chain joins TRBV30 to TRBJ1-5, with no clear D. There are 13 residues in the CDR3. The germline V gene encodes CDR1 GTSNPN and CDR2 SVGIG (reference sequence). The germline V and J ends were trimmed by 1 base and 4 bases, with 8 bases remaining between them. Here the CDR3 DNA reads TGTGCCTGGAGTGGCCGGTGGAATCAGCCCCAGCATTTT. It is translated as CAWSGRWNQPQHF.

This chain links TRBV5-5 with TRBJ2-2, with 10 bases aligning to TRBD1. The CDR3 contains 15 residues. Germline trimming cut 3 bases from V and 2 bases from J; bases unmatched to any gene: 1. Germline V lookup: CDR1 SGHKS, CDR2 YYEKEE (reference sequence). This CDR3 is CASSWTGGNTGELFF. The CDR3 DNA is TGTGCCAGCAGCTGGACAGGGGGAAACACCGGGGAGCTGTTTTTT.

The rearrangement uses TRBV7-9 and TRBJ2-3; TRBD1 agrees at 7 bases. Germline trimming cut 2 bases from V and 3 bases from J; bases unmatched to any gene: 14. Looked up from germline, CDR1 is SEHNR and CDR2 is FQNEAQ (reference sequence). CDR3 length: 18 amino acids. The CDR3 region is CASSLRLRGQGTTDTQYF. The CDR3 DNA reads TGTGCCAGCAGCTTAAGGTTAAGGGGGCAGGGTACGACAGATACGCAGTATTTT. Variable domain in full (rest from reference TRBV7-9 and TRBJ2-3): DTGVSQNPRHKITKRGQNVTFRCDPISEHNRLYWYRQTLGQGPEFLTYFQNEAQLEKSRLLSDRFSAERPKGSFSTLEIQRTEQGDSAMYLCASSLRLRGQGTTDTQYFGPGTRLTVL.

This rearrangement joins TRBV4-3 to TRBJ2-5; weak D call: TRBD1 (6 bases). Germline CDR1 is LGHNA and CDR2 is YSLEER. V lost 0 bases to trimming and J lost 4 bases, with 15 bases between them. CDR3 length equals 16 residues. In nucleotides, the CDR3 is TGCGCCAGCAGCCAAGATTGGTCAGGGGATGGAGAGACCCAGTACTTC. Amino acid sequence: CASSQDWSGDGETQYF.

The genes are TRBV6-5 and TRBJ1-1; TRBD1 matches at 8 bases. Germline CDR1 is MNHEY and CDR2 is SVGAGI. This CDR3 comprises 14 residues. The V gene end was trimmed by 6 bases and the J gene end by 1 base; junction bases not matched to a gene: 4. CDR3 DNA: TGTGCCAGCAGACTCGGGACAGGGAACACTGAAGCTTTCTTT. Residues: CASRLGTGNTEAFF.

This CDR3 reads CASGLAGGSRNEQFF. The CDR3 nucleotides read TGTGCTAGTGGTTTAGCGGGGGGTAGTAGGAATGAGCAGTTCTTC. The genes are TRBV12-5 and TRBJ2-1; 9 bases are shared with TRBD2. This CDR3 contains 15 residues. CDR1 is LGHNT and CDR2 is FRNRAP in the germline V gene. Trimming cost V 3 bases and J 7 bases; bases outside gene matches: 7.

The chain joins TRBV4-2 to TRBJ2-3; 11 bases are a match to TRBD2. Germline trimming cut 4 bases from V and 1 base from J; bases unmatched to any gene: 7. CDR1 is LGHNA and CDR2 is YNFKEQ in the germline V gene. This CDR3 has 17 amino acids. For the CDR3, the DNA is TGTGCCAGCAGCCCTTTCACTAGCGGGGGCCGCACAGATACGCAGTATTTT. It specifies CASSPFTSGGRTDTQYF.

The chain recombines TRBV27 with TRBJ2-7, with unresolved D. Trimming stripped 2 bases from V and 0 bases from J, with 8 bases between. The CDR3 has 14 amino acids. Germline-derived CDR1 and CDR2 are MNHEY and SMNVEV (reference sequence). CDR3 in DNA: TGTGCCAGCAGTTTAGCCCTCAGCTCCTACGAGCAGTACTTC. Its protein product is CASSLALSSYEQYF.

V gene TRBV5-6 combines with J gene TRBJ1-2; possible D gene TRBD1, 5 bases. Germline V lookup: CDR1 SGHDT, CDR2 YYEEEE. The CDR3 has 15 amino acids. The ends were cut back, 4 bases at V and 0 bases at J, with 13 bases in the middle. The CDR3: CASSLGLTANYGYTF. The CDR3 region has the DNA TGTGCCAGCAGCCTGGGACTGACAGCTAACTATGGCTACACCTTC. Together with reference TRBV5-6 and TRBJ1-2, the CDR3 gives the full variable domain: DAGVTQSPTHLIKTRGQQVTLRCSPKSGHDTVSWYQQALGQGPQFIFQYYEEEERQRGNFPDRFSGHQFPNYSSELNVNALLLGDSALYLCASSLGLTANYGYTFGSGTRLTVV.

The chain recombines TRBV7-9 with TRBJ2-1, with D possibly being TRBD1 (5 bases). The CDR3 extends over 13 amino acids. The germline gives CDR1 SEHNR, CDR2 FQNEAQ (reference sequence). The germline V and J ends were trimmed by 2 bases and 15 bases, with 17 bases remaining between them. For the CDR3, the DNA is TGTGCCAGCAGCTTAACAGGTGAGGCTGCTGGGTTCTTC. This codes for CASSLTGEAAGFF. Together with reference TRBV7-9 and TRBJ2-1, the CDR3 gives the full variable domain: DTGVSQNPRHKITKRGQNVTFRCDPISEHNRLYWYRQTLGQGPEFLTYFQNEAQLEKSRLLSDRFSAERPKGSFSTLEIQRTEQGDSAMYLCASSLTGEAAGFFGPGTRLTVL.